A single sample gave rise to the 26 T cell receptor beta chains below, sequenced in a study of T cells in Graves' hyperthyroidism and ophthalmopathy. Using RNA transcripts as the source, TCR beta CDR3 regions were amplified. With the HTBI primer set, the TCR CDR3 went through a first round of RT-PCR. TCRdb re-derived calls from the multiplex PCR reads in MiXCR, one entry per CDR3 protein. Of 500,000 to 650,000 distinct CDR3 sequences in the sample, about 20% were seen once. Sequenced sample: blood. Receptor source: a man in his forties or fifties with Graves' ophthalmopathy.

This chain links TRBV4-3 with TRBJ2-1; TRBD2 aligns across 12 bases. The CDR3 loop spans 20 amino acids. Germline-derived CDR1 and CDR2 are LGHNA and YSLEER. The trim removed 2 bases at V and 10 bases at J, leaving 21 bases unmatched. The chain's CDR3 is CASSQLVKLAGGTPPGEQFF. Here the CDR3 DNA reads TGCGCCAGCAGCCAACTCGTTAAACTAGCGGGAGGCACCCCACCTGGGGAGCAGTTCTTC.

This clonotype was counted only a few times. The rearrangement links TRBV5-6 to TRBJ2-1; D uncertain. V shed 2 bases and J shed 0 bases, with 3 bases lying between them. The V gene's germline CDR1 is SGHDT and CDR2 YYEEEE. CDR3 length: 13 amino acids. In nucleotides, the CDR3 is TGTGCCAGCAGCTTTGTCTCCTACAATGAGCAGTTCTTC. This encodes CASSFVSYNEQFF. The entire variable domain, with the rest obtained from reference TRBV5-6 and TRBJ2-1, is as follows: DAGVTQSPTHLIKTRGQQVTLRCSPKSGHDTVSWYQQALGQGPQFIFQYYEEEERQRGNFPDRFSGHQFPNYSSELNVNALLLGDSALYLCASSFVSYNEQFFGPGTRLTVL.

In this sample, this clonotype turned up a few times. The rearrangement joins TRBV7-2 to TRBJ2-5; a possible D gene is TRBD2 (7 bases). Trimming stripped 4 bases from V and 6 bases from J, with 24 bases between. The CDR3 runs to 17 residues. The V gene's germline CDR1 is SGHTA and CDR2 FQGNSA. The CDR3 reads CASSSGEPGEGWKTQYF. Written as DNA, the CDR3 is TGTGCCAGCAGCTCAGGGGAGCCGGGGGAGGGGTGGAAGACCCAGTACTTC.

This clonotype has ten or more counts. The chain recombines TRBV12-3 or TRBV12-4 with TRBJ1-1, with 8 bases lining up with TRBD1. There are 13 residues in the CDR3. J lost 5 bases, V lost 4 bases, and 3 bases had no gene match. This CDR3 reads CASSSQGATEAFF. For the CDR3, the DNA is TGTGCCAGCAGTTCCCAGGGGGCGACTGAAGCTTTCTTT.

This clonotype appeared many times. The gene calls are TRBV7-2 and TRBJ2-5, with D hard to call. The germline gives CDR1 SGHTA, CDR2 FQGNSA. With 6 bases removed from V and 4 bases from J, the gap between germline ends came to 9 bases. There are 12 residues in the CDR3. This CDR3 is CASRPSSETQYF. In nucleotides, the CDR3 is TGTGCCAGCAGGCCCTCCTCAGAGACCCAGTACTTC.

This clonotype occurred a few times. V gene TRBV30 combines with J gene TRBJ1-6; TRBD1 is a possible D gene (5 bases). CDR3 length: 12 amino acids. Deletions cut 3 bases from V and 7 bases from J, with 7 bases between. Germline loops: CDR1 GTSNPN, CDR2 SVGIG (reference sequence). The CDR3 loop reads CAWRAGNSPLHF. CDR3 bases: TGTGCCTGGAGAGCAGGGAATTCACCCCTCCACTTT.

J is TRBJ1-2 and V is TRBV18; TRBD1 might be the D (5 bases). The CDR3 sequence is 14 residues long. V lost 3 bases, J lost 2 bases, and 10 bases lay in between. The germline CDR1 and CDR2 sequences are KGHSH and LQKENI. CDR3 sequence (DNA): TGTGCCAGCTCACCGGCGGGGGAAAACTATGGCTACACCTTC. Its protein is CASSPAGENYGYTF. Full variable domain (missing parts from reference TRBV18 and TRBJ1-2): NAGVMQNPRHLVRRRGQEARLRCSPMKGHSHVYWYRQLPEEGLKFMVYLQKENIIDESGMPKERFSAEFPKEGPSILRIQQVVRGDSAAYFCASSPAGENYGYTFGSGTRLTVV.

This clonotype has a count of ten or more. The CDR3 DNA reads TGTGCCAGCAGCTTTTTAGGGCTAGCGGACCACACAGATACGCAGTATTTT. This codes for CASSFLGLADHTDTQYF. The chain recombines TRBV11-2 with TRBJ2-3; TRBD2 matches 7 bases. CDR3 size: 17 residues. J was trimmed by 2 bases and V by 3 bases; bases with no gene match: 11. Germline CDR1 is SGHAT and CDR2 is FQNNGV.

The chain employs TRBV7-2 and TRBJ1-1; D is unclear. There are 13 residues in the CDR3. Germline V lookup: CDR1 SGHTA, CDR2 FQGNSA. Trimming cost V 9 bases and J 5 bases, with 16 bases left between them. This chain's CDR3 is CASTIKWGTEAFF. CDR3 coding DNA: TGTGCCAGTACCATCAAATGGGGTACTGAAGCTTTCTTT.

This clonotype has only one observation. The CDR3 DNA is TGTGCCAGCAGCTTGGCCGCCATCTACGAGCAGTACTTC. This sequence encodes CASSLAAIYEQYF. This chain joins TRBV5-5 and TRBJ2-7; D not resolved. Per the germline V gene, CDR1 is SGHKS and CDR2 is YYEKEE (reference sequence). The V end lost 0 bases, the J end lost 3 bases, and 7 bases lay between the germline ends. The CDR3 is 13 residues long. Full variable domain (remainder filled in from reference TRBV5-5 and TRBJ2-7): DAGVTQSPTHLIKTRGQQVTLRCSPISGHKSVSWYQQVLGQGPQFIFQYYEKEERGRGNFPDRFSARQFPNYSSELNVNALLLGDSALYLCASSLAAIYEQYFGPGTRLTVT.

The rearrangement uses TRBV5-1 and TRBJ2-5; no clear D. V lost 5 bases and J 2 bases, leaving 13 bases between the germline ends. This CDR3 has 14 residues. The germline CDR1 and CDR2 sequences are SGHRS and YFSETQ. The CDR3 DNA reads TGCGCCAGCAGTCCCGGTGAATGGCAAGAGACCCAGTACTTC. Translated, it gives CASSPGEWQETQYF.

The genes are TRBV14 and TRBJ1-2, with D hard to call. The CDR3 contains 13 residues. Trimming took off 3 bases at V and 4 bases at J, with 9 bases between the two ends. The germline V gene encodes CDR1 SGHDN and CDR2 FVKESK. CDR3 region: CASSQGIGYGYTF. The CDR3 DNA follows: TGTGCCAGCAGCCAGGGGATTGGCTATGGCTACACCTTC.

This clonotype appeared many times. This chain uses TRBV6-2 or TRBV6-3 with TRBJ2-5; either TRBD1 or TRBD2 may supply D (5 bases each). Germline V gives CDR1 MNHEY, CDR2 SVGEGT. The CDR3 sequence is 14 residues long. Trimming removed 8 bases from V and 2 bases from J, with 15 bases in between. DNA of the CDR3: TGTGCCAGCCACTCCTGGGGGTCACAAGAGACCCAGTACTTC. It specifies CASHSWGSQETQYF.

This sequence joins TRBV29-1 and TRBJ1-1, with D possibly TRBD1 on 6 matching bases. This CDR3 comprises 14 residues. Germline V gene data show CDR1 as SQVTM and CDR2 as ANQGSEA. Between the trimmed V and J ends, which lost 1 base and 0 bases, there was a span of 9 bases. The CDR3 loop is CSVEVGHLNTEAFF. The CDR3 DNA is TGCAGCGTTGAAGTGGGACATCTGAACACTGAAGCTTTCTTT.

CDR3 coding DNA: TGTGCCAGCACCCCTAGGATAGACACTGAAGCTTTCTTT. Translation: CASTPRIDTEAFF. The chain has TRBV28 and TRBJ1-1; D is ambiguous. Germline V CDR1 and CDR2: MDHEN, SYDVKM. The CDR3 has 13 amino acids. The germline V and J ends were trimmed by 7 bases and 3 bases, with 12 bases remaining between them. Based on the CDR3 plus reference TRBV28 and TRBJ1-1, the full variable domain is DVKVTQSSRYLVKRTGEKVFLECVQDMDHENMFWYRQDPGLGLRLIYFSYDVKMKEKGDIPEGYSVSREKKERFSLILESASTNQTSMYLCASTPRIDTEAFFGQGTRLTVV.

This clonotype was found many times. V is TRBV3-1 and J is TRBJ2-1, with 9 nucleotides matching TRBD2. Germline CDR1 and CDR2: LGHDT and YNNKEL (reference sequence). J lost 7 bases, V lost 3 bases, and 4 bases had no gene match. The CDR3 sequence is 14 residues long. The DNA of the CDR3 is TGTGCCAGCAGCCAGCGGGGACTAGCAAATGAGCAGTTCTTC. Translation gives CASSQRGLANEQFF.

This clonotype was found many times. V usage is TRBV7-9 and J usage is TRBJ2-7, with TRBD2 matching over 9 bases. The CDR3 extends over 15 amino acids. Germline V lookup: CDR1 SEHNR, CDR2 FQNEAQ (reference sequence). The trim removed 4 bases at V and 5 bases at J, leaving 9 bases unmatched. The CDR3 sequence is CASSWGGSGSDEQYF. CDR3 DNA sequence: TGTGCCAGCAGCTGGGGGGGTAGCGGGAGCGACGAGCAGTACTTC. Based on the CDR3 plus reference TRBV7-9 and TRBJ2-7, the full variable domain is DTGVSQNPRHKITKRGQNVTFRCDPISEHNRLYWYRQTLGQGPEFLTYFQNEAQLEKSRLLSDRFSAERPKGSFSTLEIQRTEQGDSAMYLCASSWGGSGSDEQYFGPGTRLTVT.

In the case of this clonotype: A read error may be the cause here, since a much bigger clone is one base away. The CDR3 sequence is CASRKAASNTEAFF. DNA of the CDR3: TGTGCCAGCAGAAAAGCCGCTTCCAACACTGAAGCTTTCTTT. V and J are TRBV6-2 or TRBV6-3 and TRBJ1-1; D unresolved. Germline assignment: CDR1 MNHEY and CDR2 SVGEGT. This CDR3 has 14 residues. V was cut by 6 bases and J by 2 bases, with 13 bases left in between.

The V call is TRBV14, the J call TRBJ2-2; TRBD2 might be the D (6 bases). The length of the CDR3 is 15 residues. V was clipped by 4 bases and J by 7 bases, with 16 bases between them. Germline CDR1 reads SGHDN; CDR2 reads FVKESK. CDR3 residues: CASSPELVSGGELFF. The CDR3 bases are TGTGCCAGCAGCCCCGAGTTGGTTAGCGGCGGGGAGCTGTTTTTT.

The rearrangement joins TRBV3-1 to TRBJ2-1, with D perhaps TRBD1 (5 bases). Germline CDR1 is LGHDT and CDR2 is YNNKEL (reference sequence). The CDR3 is made up of 15 amino acids. V was pared by 2 bases and J by 7 bases, with 15 bases between. This CDR3 reads CASSQKDRLQNEQFF. CDR3 sequence (DNA): TGTGCCAGCAGCCAAAAAGACAGACTCCAAAATGAGCAGTTCTTC.

The CDR3 protein is CSVRPRLQDLNTEAFF. The CDR3 nucleotides are TGCAGCGTTCGCCCCAGGTTACAGGATTTGAACACTGAAGCTTTCTTT. This chain uses TRBV29-1 with TRBJ1-1, with a tentative D call TRBD1 (5 bases). Germline assignment: CDR1 SQVTM and CDR2 ANQGSEA. Trimming left V 5 bases short and J 0 bases short, with 19 bases between. The CDR3 contains 16 residues.

This clonotype showed up many times. The V gene is TRBV10-3, the J gene TRBJ2-3; 7 nucleotides align to TRBD1. The CDR3 sequence is 15 residues long. Germline-derived CDR1 and CDR2 are ENHRY and SYGVKD. J lost 2 bases, V lost 4 bases, and 6 bases had no gene match. Here the CDR3 DNA reads TGTGCCATCAGTGTAGGGCAGGGGGACACAGATACGCAGTATTTT. Amino acids: CAISVGQGDTDTQYF.

This clonotype has ten or more counts. V usage is TRBV6-5 and J usage is TRBJ2-7; no reliable D call. Germline-derived CDR1 and CDR2 are MNHEY and SVGAGI. V shed 0 bases and J shed 0 bases, with 9 bases lying between them. CDR3 length: 15 amino acids. This CDR3 is CASSYSNRDSYEQYF. CDR3 nucleotides: TGTGCCAGCAGTTACTCGAACAGAGACTCCTACGAGCAGTACTTC.

This clonotype was detected many times. The chain recombines TRBV11-2 with TRBJ1-4; 10 bases align to TRBD1. Per germline, CDR1 SGHAT and CDR2 FQNNGV. CDR3 length equals 17 residues. J lost 3 bases, V lost 5 bases, and 9 bases had no gene match. This CDR3 reads CASSQGDRGTANEKLFF. CDR3 DNA sequence: TGTGCCAGCAGCCAAGGGGACAGGGGCACGGCTAATGAAAAACTGTTTTTT.

This clonotype was detected a few times. DNA for the CDR3: TGTGCCAGCAGACCGGAAGTGGGACCCACCTCCTACAATGAGCAGTTCTTC. Encoded protein: CASRPEVGPTSYNEQFF. This rearrangement joins TRBV2 to TRBJ2-1; D is possibly TRBD1 or TRBD2 (5 bases each). Between the trimmed V and J ends, which lost 6 bases and 0 bases, there was a span of 18 bases. The CDR3 spans 17 residues. The germline gives CDR1 SNHLY, CDR2 FYNNEI.

This clonotype was recorded at least ten times. This chain joins TRBV20-1 and TRBJ2-1, with unresolved D. There are 13 residues in the CDR3. V was trimmed by 0 bases and J by 10 bases, leaving 13 bases between them. Germline loops: CDR1 DFQATT, CDR2 SNEGSKA (reference sequence). The CDR3 protein is CSAREFKREEQFF. The CDR3 DNA follows: TGCAGTGCTAGAGAGTTCAAGCGAGAGGAGCAGTTCTTC.